Presented here are 22 T cell receptor beta chains from one specimen sequenced in a study of blood T cell repertoires in COVID-19. TCRdb's table, derived via immunoSEQ multiplex PCR, lists solely in-frame clones and lacks some. The sample includes about 200,000 clones, roughly 86% seen only once; the top ten take about 6%. Sequencing was performed on PBMCs or T cells enriched from blood (not recorded which). The receptors originated from a man aged 35-49 years with acute COVID-19.

The rearrangement uses TRBV28 and TRBJ2-7, with 9 bases aligning to TRBD1. CDR3 length: 14 amino acids. J was trimmed by 0 bases and V by 8 bases; bases with no gene match: 5. Germline V lookup: CDR1 MDHEN, CDR2 SYDVKM. CDR3 coding DNA: TGTGCCAGCCTCCGGGACAGGGCCTCCTACGAGCAGTACTTC. Translated: CASLRDRASYEQYF.

This clone has just one count. The CDR3 nucleotides read TGTGCCAGCAGCACTATTGACAGGGAAAATCAGCCCCAGCATTTT. Translating it yields CASSTIDRENQPQHF. V gene TRBV4-2 combines with J gene TRBJ1-5, with TRBD1 matching 7 bases. The CDR3 length is 15 residues. Germline V lookup: CDR1 LGHNA, CDR2 YNFKEQ. The J segment lost 4 bases and the V segment lost 5 bases, leaving 8 bases of the junction unmatched.

The V call is TRBV28, the J call TRBJ2-7; 8 nucleotides line up with TRBD1. J lost 7 bases, V lost 5 bases, and 10 bases had no gene match. The CDR3 sequence is 14 residues long. Germline V gene sequence: CDR1 MDHEN, CDR2 SYDVKM. CDR3 loop: CASSTPSGGEEQYF. The CDR3 DNA reads TGTGCCAGCAGTACCCCGTCAGGGGGCGAGGAGCAGTACTTC.

The chain is built from TRBV18 and TRBJ2-5; 7 bases agree with TRBD2. The CDR3 loop spans 13 amino acids. The V and J ends lost 0 bases and 5 bases, in that order; junction bases with no gene match: 0. Germline V gene lookup returns CDR1 KGHSH and CDR2 LQKENI. CDR3 amino acids: CASSPPGGETQYF. As DNA, the CDR3 is TGTGCCAGCTCACCACCCGGGGGGGAGACCCAGTACTTC.

This clone has only a few counts. V is TRBV14 and J is TRBJ1-1; tentative D call: TRBD1 (6 bases). CDR1 and CDR2 (germline): SGHDN, FVKESK. This CDR3 contains 18 residues. V lost 0 bases and J 6 bases, leaving 23 bases between the germline ends. For the CDR3, the DNA is TGTGCCAGCAGCCAAGAGGGGTCAGGGGTCCGGGTGGGCCCTGAAGCTTTCTTT. This encodes CASSQEGSGVRVGPEAFF.

The chain joins TRBV6-1 to TRBJ2-1, with D perhaps matching TRBD2 (5 bases). The V end lost 0 bases, the J end lost 0 bases, and 9 bases lay between the germline ends. Per the germline V gene, CDR1 is MNHNS and CDR2 is SASEGT. The CDR3 loop spans 16 amino acids. The CDR3 region is CASSEARASSYNEQFF. The CDR3 coding sequence is TGTGCCAGCAGTGAAGCGCGGGCAAGCTCCTACAATGAGCAGTTCTTC.

The rearrangement joins TRBV6-5 to TRBJ1-5, with D possibly matching TRBD1 (5 bases). Germline loops: CDR1 MNHEY, CDR2 SVGAGI. The CDR3 covers 13 residues. Trimming shortened V by 2 bases and J by 5 bases, and 7 bases separated the two germline ends. The CDR3 loop is CASSYVQDQPQHF. CDR3 bases: TGTGCCAGCAGTTACGTACAGGATCAGCCCCAGCATTTT.

The chain combines TRBV7-9 with TRBJ2-3; 7 bases are a match to TRBD1. The V gene's germline CDR1 is SEHNR and CDR2 FQNEAQ (reference sequence). The junction had 3 bases not matched to a gene; V was cut back by 1 base and J by 2 bases. This CDR3 has 15 residues. CDR3 sequence (DNA): TGTGCCAGCAGCTTAGAGGGACAGACCACAGATACGCAGTATTTT. Amino acid sequence: CASSLEGQTTDTQYF.

The CDR3 DNA reads TGTGCCAGCAGTCGAACAGGGGCCGGTGGAAACACCATATATTTT. Its translation: CASSRTGAGGNTIYF. The V and J genes are TRBV28 and TRBJ1-3, with 7 bases lining up with TRBD1. Per the germline V gene, CDR1 is MDHEN and CDR2 is SYDVKM. CDR3 size: 15 residues. V trimming: 5 bases; J trimming: 3 bases; junction bases outside the gene matches: 7. Based on the CDR3 plus reference TRBV28 and TRBJ1-3, the full variable domain is DVKVTQSSRYLVKRTGEKVFLECVQDMDHENMFWYRQDPGLGLRLIYFSYDVKMKEKGDIPEGYSVSREKKERFSLILESASTNQTSMYLCASSRTGAGGNTIYFGEGSWLTVV.

The chain employs TRBV5-1 and TRBJ1-4; 8 bases line up with TRBD1. V shed 5 bases and J 5 bases; nucleotides not matched to a gene: 8. Per the germline V gene, CDR1 is SGHRS and CDR2 is YFSETQ. This CDR3 has 15 residues. CDR3 sequence (DNA): TGCGCCAGCAGAGCCCAAAGACAGGGGAATGAAAAACTGTTTTTT. The encoded protein is CASRAQRQGNEKLFF.

CDR3 bases: TGTGCCAGCAGCTGGGCCCCCGGGACAGGCCCGTTAACGACCCAGTACTTC. It encodes CASSWAPGTGPLTTQYF. V gene TRBV5-6 combines with J gene TRBJ2-5; 8 nucleotides line up with TRBD1. The CDR3 spans 17 residues. Germline CDR1 reads SGHDT; CDR2 reads YYEEEE. V trimming: 3 bases; J trimming: 7 bases; junction bases outside the gene matches: 17.

This sequence joins TRBV4-2 and TRBJ2-5; 9 bases align to TRBD2. The CDR3 loop spans 16 amino acids. Trimming took 0 bases from V and 5 from J; bases not matched to a gene: 7. CDR1 is LGHNA, CDR2 YNFKEQ, per germline. CDR3 nucleotides: TGTGCCAGCAGCCAAGAAGTCGCGGGAGGGGGGGAGACCCAGTACTTC. It yields the protein CASSQEVAGGGETQYF.

The chain employs TRBV2 and TRBJ2-2, with 9 bases matching TRBD2. Germline V gene data show CDR1 as SNHLY and CDR2 as FYNNEI. This CDR3 is built from 14 residues. V lost 7 bases, J lost 1 base, and 1 base stayed unmatched. CDR3 nucleotides: TGTGCCAGCACTAGCGGGAAGAACACCGGGGAGCTGTTTTTT. Its translation: CASTSGKNTGELFF. The variable domain in full, completed from reference TRBV2 and TRBJ2-2, reads EPEVTQTPSHQVTQMGQEVILRCVPISNHLYFYWYRQILGQKVEFLVSFYNNEISEKSEIFDDQFSVERPDGSNFTLKIRSTKLEDSAMYFCASTSGKNTGELFFGEGSRLTVL.

The V gene is TRBV5-4, the J gene TRBJ1-2; D call uncertain. Germline V CDR1 and CDR2: SGHNT, YYREEE (reference sequence). This CDR3 contains 14 residues. V was pared by 4 bases and J by 8 bases, with 18 bases between. In DNA, the CDR3 is TGTGCCAGCAGCGCCCGGGAGAGGATCGGCGGCTACACCTTC. It codes for CASSARERIGGYTF.

V and J are TRBV2 and TRBJ2-3; 9 bases fit TRBD2. Germline assignment: CDR1 SNHLY and CDR2 FYNNEI. The CDR3 spans 14 residues. V was pared by 8 bases and J by 5 bases, with 8 bases of the junction left unmatched. This chain's CDR3 is CASSAGLAIDTQYF. In nucleotides, the CDR3 is TGTGCCAGCTCAGCGGGACTAGCAATAGATACGCAGTATTTT.

In its sample, this clone was seen many times. The chain carries TRBV20-1 and TRBJ2-7, with TRBD2 matching 9 bases. This CDR3 is 16 amino acids long. The V gene's germline CDR1 is DFQATT and CDR2 SNEGSKA (reference sequence). The V segment lost 4 bases and the J segment 2 bases; nucleotides outside the gene matches: 12. CDR3 DNA: TGCAGTGCTAATGATCAATCCGGGACTAGCCCCTACGAGCAGTACTTC. Protein: CSANDQSGTSPYEQYF.

V gene TRBV19 combines with J gene TRBJ1-5, with D perhaps matching TRBD1 (6 bases). CDR1 LNHDA and CDR2 SQIVND come from the germline V gene (reference sequence). The CDR3 runs to 13 residues. CDR3 in DNA: TGTGCAAGTCAAAACAGGGACGCTCAGCCCCAGCATTTT. This translates into CASQNRDAQPQHF.

V is TRBV4-1 and J is TRBJ2-1, with TRBD2 matching over 7 bases. The germline gives CDR1 MGHRA, CDR2 YSYEKL. The CDR3 consists of 16 residues. V dropped 2 bases and J dropped 9; count of bases not matched to a gene: 13. CDR3 protein: CASSQSLAGVLREQFF. Here the CDR3 DNA reads TGCGCCAGCAGCCAAAGTCTGGCGGGAGTTTTACGTGAGCAGTTCTTC.

This CDR3 is CASSLTPGAGGADTIYF. The CDR3 nucleotides read TGTGCCAGCAGTTTAACCCCAGGTGCAGGGGGCGCGGACACCATATATTTT. The chain recombines TRBV28 with TRBJ1-3, with 8 bases fitting TRBD1. The germline V gene has CDR1 MDHEN and CDR2 SYDVKM. J gave up 8 bases and V 2 bases, and 14 bases lay outside the gene matches. There are 17 residues in the CDR3.

The chain links TRBV28 to TRBJ1-2; TRBD1 is a possible D gene (6 bases). Germline CDR1 MDHEN, CDR2 SYDVKM. Trimming removed 1 base from V and 6 bases from J, with 12 bases in between. The CDR3 consists of 14 residues. This CDR3 reads CASSLSRGVNGYTF. CDR3 bases: TGTGCCAGCAGTTTATCCAGGGGAGTTAATGGCTACACCTTC.

The chain joins TRBV19 to TRBJ2-1; 7 bases map to TRBD1. The CDR3 covers 12 residues. CDR1 is LNHDA, CDR2 SQIVND, per germline (reference sequence). V gave up 3 bases and J gave up 9 bases; unmatched junction bases: 2. The CDR3 here is CASSMDRTEQFF. CDR3 coding DNA: TGTGCCAGTAGTATGGACAGGACTGAGCAGTTCTTC.

The rearrangement joins TRBV9 to TRBJ2-4, with a possible D match to TRBD2 (6 bases). The germline gives CDR1 SGDLS, CDR2 YYNGEE. V was trimmed by 3 bases and J by 3 bases, leaving 10 bases between them. This CDR3 comprises 14 residues. CDR3 sequence (DNA): TGTGCCAGCAGCGAGGGACTCATCAAAAACATTCAGTACTTC. It encodes CASSEGLIKNIQYF.